The 8 T cell receptor beta chains in this list originate from one sample, sequenced in a study of early T cells in non-severe SARS-CoV-2 infection. TCRdb passed the 5' RACE reads through MiXCR, listing each CDR3 protein once. Of about 57,000 distinct CDR3 sequences in the sample, roughly 13% were seen once. Sequencing input: whole blood. These receptors all come from an adult who was a healthcare worker with PCR-confirmed SARS-CoV-2 infection or an uninfected control (not recorded which).

The V and J genes are TRBV29-1 and TRBJ2-5, with unresolved D. Per germline, CDR1 SQVTM and CDR2 ANQGSEA. This CDR3 contains 15 residues. The V end lost 4 bases, the J end lost 4 bases, and 19 bases lay between the germline ends. The CDR3 bases are TGCAGCGTTGGTGGGCACACAAAAGCACCAGAGACCCAGTACTTC. Protein: CSVGGHTKAPETQYF.

In its sample, this clonotype was seen many times. The V gene is TRBV7-2, the J gene TRBJ1-6; 9 bases line up with TRBD1. Losses at the gene ends were 7 bases for V and 4 bases for J; bases not matched to a gene: 5. This CDR3 is built from 15 residues. Germline assignment: CDR1 SGHTA and CDR2 FQGNSA. The CDR3 DNA reads TGTGCCAGCAACGGGGGGACAGGGTATAATTCACCCCTCCACTTT. It specifies CASNGGTGYNSPLHF.

At least ten counts were recorded for this clonotype. The chain carries TRBV11-2 and TRBJ1-4; 7 positions agree with TRBD1. Germline CDR1 reads SGHAT; CDR2 reads FQNNGV. The CDR3 totals 14 residues. The trim removed 7 bases at V and 0 bases at J, leaving 2 bases unmatched. CDR3 DNA sequence: TGTGCCAGCAACCAGGGGGCAACTAATGAAAAACTGTTTTTT. It codes for CASNQGATNEKLFF.

The chain has TRBV27 and TRBJ2-1; D is possibly TRBD1 (6 bases). There are 14 residues in the CDR3. CDR1 is MNHEY and CDR2 is SMNVEV in the germline V gene (reference sequence). V was cut by 6 bases and J by 4 bases, with 13 bases left in between. CDR3 DNA: TGTGCCAGCAGGACGGGGCAGGGGTACAATGAGCAGTTCTTC. Its protein is CASRTGQGYNEQFF.

The rearrangement links TRBV6-2 or TRBV6-3 to TRBJ1-1; D is uncertain. The CDR3 consists of 15 residues. CDR1 MNHEY and CDR2 SVGEGT come from the germline V gene. Trimming took off 5 bases at V and 4 bases at J, with 17 bases between the two ends. The CDR3 DNA sequence: TGTGCCAGCAGTACGTCATTGGGCGAGGGCACTGAAGCTTTCTTT. Translated: CASSTSLGEGTEAFF.

Many counts were recorded for this clonotype. The chain couples TRBV5-6 to TRBJ1-1, with D unresolved. Germline CDR1 is SGHDT and CDR2 is YYEEEE. The CDR3 covers 14 residues. The V end lost 1 base, the J end lost 0 bases, and 7 bases lay between the germline ends. The CDR3 here is CASSLTQMNTEAFF. The CDR3 DNA sequence: TGTGCCAGCAGCTTGACCCAGATGAACACTGAAGCTTTCTTT.

This clonotype was detected ten times or more. This chain joins TRBV20-1 and TRBJ1-5, with 8 bases identical to TRBD1. The CDR3 runs 13 residues. V shed 6 bases and J 4 bases; nucleotides not matched to a gene: 5. Germline V gives CDR1 DFQATT, CDR2 SNEGSKA (reference sequence). The CDR3 DNA sequence: TGCAGTGCGCGGACAGGGTCAAATCAGCCCCAGCATTTT. It specifies CSARTGSNQPQHF.

This clonotype was seen many times. This chain joins TRBV4-1 and TRBJ1-1; D is possibly TRBD1 (5 bases). V shed 4 bases and J shed 5 bases, with 14 bases lying between them. Germline V gene lookup returns CDR1 MGHRA and CDR2 YSYEKL. This CDR3 contains 14 residues. CDR3 coding DNA: TGCGCCAGCAGCCCCCCAGGGATGCGAACTGAAGCTTTCTTT. This encodes CASSPPGMRTEAFF.